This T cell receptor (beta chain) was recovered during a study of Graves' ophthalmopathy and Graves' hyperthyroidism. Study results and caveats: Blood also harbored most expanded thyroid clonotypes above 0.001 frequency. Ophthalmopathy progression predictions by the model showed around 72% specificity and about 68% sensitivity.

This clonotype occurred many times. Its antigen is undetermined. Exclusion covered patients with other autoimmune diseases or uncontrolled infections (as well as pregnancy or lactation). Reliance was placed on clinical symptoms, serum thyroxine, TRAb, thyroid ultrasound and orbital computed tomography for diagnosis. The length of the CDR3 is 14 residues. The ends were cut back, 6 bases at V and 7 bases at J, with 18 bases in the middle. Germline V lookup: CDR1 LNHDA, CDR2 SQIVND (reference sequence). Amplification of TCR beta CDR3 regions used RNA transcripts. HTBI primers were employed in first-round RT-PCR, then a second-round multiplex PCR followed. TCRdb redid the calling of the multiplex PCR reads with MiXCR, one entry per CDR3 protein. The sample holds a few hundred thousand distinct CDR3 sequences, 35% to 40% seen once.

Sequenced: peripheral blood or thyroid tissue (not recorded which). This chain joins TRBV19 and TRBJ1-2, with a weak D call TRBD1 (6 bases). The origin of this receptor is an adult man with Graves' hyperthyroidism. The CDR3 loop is CASRGGPGVAGYTF. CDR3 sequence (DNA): TGTGCCAGTAGGGGCGGACCAGGGGTGGCTGGCTACACCTTC.